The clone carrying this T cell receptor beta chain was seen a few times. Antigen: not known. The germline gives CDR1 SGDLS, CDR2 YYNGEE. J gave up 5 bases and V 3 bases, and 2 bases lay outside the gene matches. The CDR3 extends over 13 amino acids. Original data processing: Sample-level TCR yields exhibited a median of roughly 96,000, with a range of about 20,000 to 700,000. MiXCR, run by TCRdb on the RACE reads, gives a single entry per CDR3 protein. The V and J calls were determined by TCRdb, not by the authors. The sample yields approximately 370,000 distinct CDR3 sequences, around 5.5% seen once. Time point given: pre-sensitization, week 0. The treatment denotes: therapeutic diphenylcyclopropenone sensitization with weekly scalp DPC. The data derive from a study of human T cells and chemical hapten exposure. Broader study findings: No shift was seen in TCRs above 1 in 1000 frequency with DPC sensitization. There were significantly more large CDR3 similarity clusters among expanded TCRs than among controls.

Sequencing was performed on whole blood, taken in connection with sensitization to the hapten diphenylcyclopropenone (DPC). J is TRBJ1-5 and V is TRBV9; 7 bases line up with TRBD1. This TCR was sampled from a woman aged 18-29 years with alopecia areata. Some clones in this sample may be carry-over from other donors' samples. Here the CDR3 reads CASSETGDQPQHF. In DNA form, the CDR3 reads TGTGCCAGCAGCGAAACAGGGGATCAGCCCCAGCATTTT.